Presented here are 24 T cell receptor beta chains from one specimen sequenced in a study of CD8 T cells in ankylosing spondylitis. MiXCR, applied by TCRdb to the 5' RACE reads, yields one record per CDR3 protein. The repertoire holds about 240,000 distinct CDR3 sequences, with roughly 10% as singletons. Sequenced input: blood, either unsorted or a sorted T cell fraction (not recorded which). These receptors were collected from a male donor with ankylosing spondylitis or in good health (not recorded which).

Ten or more counts support this clonotype. The V gene is TRBV5-5, the J gene TRBJ2-5; 7 bases match TRBD1. Germline-derived CDR1 and CDR2 are SGHKS and YYEKEE (reference sequence). The CDR3 has 14 amino acids. The ends lost 0 bases at V and 5 bases at J; junction bases unmatched: 4. CDR3 coding DNA: TGTGCCAGCAGCTTGGGAGGGGGCCAGGAGACCCAGTACTTC. Protein: CASSLGGGQETQYF.

The V call is TRBV7-9, the J call TRBJ2-7; D not resolved. Germline loops: CDR1 SEHNR, CDR2 FQNEAQ (reference sequence). V lost 1 base, J lost 4 bases, and 20 bases lay in between. This CDR3 spans 17 amino acids. CDR3 residues: CASSLESRLPTLYEQYF. The CDR3 nucleotides are TGTGCCAGCAGCTTAGAATCGCGACTCCCAACGCTATACGAGCAGTACTTC. Full variable domain (rest looked up from reference TRBV7-9 and TRBJ2-7): DTGVSQNPRHKITKRGQNVTFRCDPISEHNRLYWYRQTLGQGPEFLTYFQNEAQLEKSRLLSDRFSAERPKGSFSTLEIQRTEQGDSAMYLCASSLESRLPTLYEQYFGPGTRLTVT.

This clonotype was seen repeatedly, ten times or more. The chain has TRBV6-1 and TRBJ1-6; D is undetermined. Trimming cost V 2 bases and J 6 bases, with 8 bases left between them. The CDR3 spans 14 residues. Germline assignment: CDR1 MNHNS and CDR2 SASEGT. The CDR3 DNA is TGTGCCAGCAGTGAACGTGTACCTAATTCACCCCTCCACTTT. Translated: CASSERVPNSPLHF.

At least ten counts were recorded for this clonotype. J is TRBJ2-1 and V is TRBV6-1, with D maybe TRBD1 (6 bases). Deletions cut 3 bases from V and 0 bases from J, with 12 bases between. CDR3 length equals 16 residues. Germline V gene data show CDR1 as MNHNS and CDR2 as SASEGT. DNA of the CDR3: TGTGCCAGCAGTGATACAGGGCGGAGCTCCTACAATGAGCAGTTCTTC. Protein: CASSDTGRSSYNEQFF.

This clonotype occurred many times. The DNA for the CDR3 is TGTGCCAGCATAACGGGGTCCTACGAGCAGTACTTC. Amino acids: CASITGSYEQYF. The chain uses TRBV7-9 and TRBJ2-7; possible D gene TRBD2, 5 bases. V lost 7 bases to trimming and J lost 1 base, with 8 bases between them. The CDR3 consists of 12 residues. CDR1 and CDR2 from the germline V gene are SEHNR and FQNEAQ (reference sequence). Full variable domain (rest looked up from reference TRBV7-9 and TRBJ2-7): DTGVSQNPRHKITKRGQNVTFRCDPISEHNRLYWYRQTLGQGPEFLTYFQNEAQLEKSRLLSDRFSAERPKGSFSTLEIQRTEQGDSAMYLCASITGSYEQYFGPGTRLTVT.

This clonotype was seen at least ten times. CDR3 region: CATGGLAGSTDTQYF. The CDR3 region has the DNA TGTGCCACCGGAGGGCTAGCGGGGAGCACAGATACGCAGTATTTT. V gene TRBV3-1 combines with J gene TRBJ2-3; 9 bases agree with TRBD2. The CDR3 has 15 residues. With 10 bases clipped from V and 0 bases from J, the junction kept 8 bases outside the gene matches. In germline, CDR1 is LGHDT, CDR2 YNNKEL (reference sequence).

This clonotype was seen ten or more times. The chain links TRBV20-1 to TRBJ2-2; TRBD2 agrees at 11 bases. The CDR3 is made up of 13 amino acids. With V trimmed by 7 bases and J by 3 bases, 1 base remained unmatched. Germline lookup yields CDR1 DFQATT and CDR2 SNEGSKA (reference sequence). The CDR3 DNA reads as TGCAGTGTTAGCGGGGGGGACACCGGGGAGCTGTTTTTT. This gives the protein CSVSGGDTGELFF.

This clonotype appeared many times. This chain joins TRBV5-5 and TRBJ1-1; D is unresolved. Trimming took 4 bases from V and 3 from J, leaving 16 bases between them. Germline CDR1 SGHKS, CDR2 YYEKEE (reference sequence). The CDR3 contains 15 residues. CDR3 protein: CASSPRGPPDTEAFF. In DNA form, the CDR3 reads TGTGCCAGCAGCCCGCGAGGCCCCCCTGACACTGAAGCTTTCTTT.

V usage is TRBV7-3 and J usage is TRBJ2-2; D gene uncertain. In germline, CDR1 is SGHTA, CDR2 FQGTGA. Deletions cut 6 bases from V and 5 bases from J, with 16 bases between. The CDR3 covers 15 residues. The CDR3 here is CASRRFGMGTGELFF. CDR3 coding DNA: TGTGCCAGCAGACGCTTTGGGATGGGGACCGGGGAGCTGTTTTTT.

Many counts were recorded for this clonotype. The chain has TRBV5-1 and TRBJ1-2; no definite D call. The CDR3 is 13 amino acids. The germline V and J ends were trimmed by 4 bases and 0 bases, with 7 bases remaining between them. Per the germline V gene, CDR1 is SGHRS and CDR2 is YFSETQ. The CDR3 reads CASSLTANYGYTF. DNA of the CDR3: TGCGCCAGCAGCCTCACAGCTAACTATGGCTACACCTTC.

A remark on this clonotype: It may be a read error: a sequence one base away is much more abundant. V and J are TRBV12-3 or TRBV12-4 and TRBJ1-1; perhaps TRBD1 as D (6 bases). This CDR3 is 12 amino acids long. The CDR3 sequence: CVSRARGAEAFF. The CDR3 coding sequence is TGTGTCAGCAGGGCCAGGGGCGCTGAAGCTTTCTTT.

J is TRBJ2-3 and V is TRBV20-1; D might be TRBD2 (6 bases). The CDR3 totals 15 residues. The V gene lost 6 bases and the J gene lost 3 bases, with 19 bases spanning the gap. Germline loops: CDR1 DFQATT, CDR2 SNEGSKA (reference sequence). The CDR3 DNA reads as TGCAGTGCGCTCCCGGTAGAACTAGCTACAGATACGCAGTATTTT. Translated, it gives CSALPVELATDTQYF.

At least ten counts were recorded for this clonotype. V usage is TRBV5-5 and J usage is TRBJ2-2, with 7 bases identical to TRBD2. V was pared by 6 bases and J by 1 base, with 3 bases of the junction left unmatched. This CDR3 is 14 amino acids long. Germline loops: CDR1 SGHKS, CDR2 YYEKEE (reference sequence). Here the CDR3 DNA reads TGTGCCAGCACGGGGGGACGGAACACCGGGGAGCTGTTTTTT. It is translated as CASTGGRNTGELFF.

This clonotype was counted only a few times. The chain is built from TRBV3-1 and TRBJ2-5; D unresolved. Germline values: CDR1 LGHDT, CDR2 YNNKEL (reference sequence). This CDR3 spans 16 amino acids. V lost 0 bases, J lost 2 bases, and 13 bases lay in between. CDR3 loop: CASSQDLARKQETQYF. The CDR3 DNA follows: TGTGCCAGCAGCCAAGATCTTGCCAGAAAACAAGAGACCCAGTACTTC.

This chain links TRBV10-3 with TRBJ2-1, with TRBD2 identical over 7 bases. Per germline, CDR1 ENHRY and CDR2 SYGVKD. V lost 0 bases, J lost 5 bases, and 7 bases stayed unmatched. This CDR3 is 16 amino acids long. The CDR3 DNA reads TGTGCCATCAGTGAGTCGGCGGGGGAATTCGACAATGAGCAGTTCTTC. Translated, it gives CAISESAGEFDNEQFF.

The V and J genes are TRBV11-2 and TRBJ2-1; 7 bases match TRBD2. The length of the CDR3 is 21 residues. The ends lost 2 bases at V and 0 bases at J; junction bases unmatched: 19. Germline V gene lookup returns CDR1 SGHAT and CDR2 FQNNGV. This CDR3 reads CASSLPYLGGSGESSYNEQFF. CDR3 DNA sequence: TGTGCCAGCAGCTTACCATACCTCGGAGGGAGCGGGGAGAGCTCCTACAATGAGCAGTTCTTC.

The table lists this clonotype with many counts. The CDR3 loop reads CASSSPTGHRVAFF. In DNA form, the CDR3 reads TGTGCCAGCAGCTCGCCGACAGGCCACCGGGTTGCTTTCTTT. The chain combines TRBV5-5 with TRBJ1-1; possibly TRBD1 for D (6 bases). The V gene lost 3 bases and the J gene lost 11 bases, with 20 bases spanning the gap. The CDR3 consists of 14 residues. Germline loops: CDR1 SGHKS, CDR2 YYEKEE (reference sequence).

This clonotype turned up a few times. The V gene is TRBV5-1, the J gene TRBJ2-1; the D gene is possibly TRBD1 (6 bases). CDR3 length: 14 amino acids. Germline CDR1 is SGHRS and CDR2 is YFSETQ. Trimming stripped 0 bases from V and 9 bases from J, with 13 bases between. The CDR3 sequence is CASSLEDRVGEQFF. CDR3 coding DNA: TGCGCCAGCAGCTTGGAGGACAGAGTCGGTGAGCAGTTCTTC.

This clonotype was found many times. As DNA, the CDR3 is TGCGCCAGCAGCGAAGGGACAGGAGAGGCTTCTGAAGCTTTCTTT. Its translation is CASSEGTGEASEAFF. The chain links TRBV5-1 to TRBJ1-1; 8 bases are a match to TRBD1. The CDR3 contains 15 residues. Per germline, CDR1 SGHRS and CDR2 YFSETQ. With 4 bases clipped from V and 6 bases from J, the junction kept 11 bases outside the gene matches.

This clonotype was seen ten or more times. The chain employs TRBV18 and TRBJ1-2; tentatively, D is TRBD1 (6 bases). Trimming took 3 bases from V and 4 from J, leaving 9 bases between them. This CDR3 is built from 13 residues. Germline values: CDR1 KGHSH, CDR2 LQKENI. DNA for the CDR3: TGTGCCAGCTCACCCCCGGGGGCCTATGGCTACACCTTC. Protein product: CASSPPGAYGYTF.

CDR3 sequence reads: CASSVAVLSTGELFF. In DNA, the CDR3 is TGTGCCAGTAGTGTAGCGGTCCTTTCAACCGGGGAGCTGTTTTTT. The chain couples TRBV19 to TRBJ2-2, with D possibly matching TRBD2 (6 bases). The germline V gene encodes CDR1 LNHDA and CDR2 SQIVND (reference sequence). With 5 bases removed from V and 5 bases from J, the gap between germline ends came to 15 bases. CDR3 size: 15 residues.

The sample holds many counts of this clonotype. This chain connects TRBV7-3 to TRBJ2-5; D not resolved. The germline gives CDR1 SGHTA, CDR2 FQGTGA. V lost 0 bases and J lost 9, with 14 bases in between. This CDR3 is 14 amino acids long. CDR3 sequence reads: CASSLTSIGESQYF. CDR3 in DNA: TGTGCCAGCAGCTTAACAAGTATAGGAGAATCCCAGTACTTC.

This clonotype was seen ten or more times. This chain uses TRBV29-1 with TRBJ2-3, with 8 bases fitting TRBD1. The germline CDR1 and CDR2 sequences are SQVTM and ANQGSEA. After removal of 4 bases from V and 3 bases from J, the junction contained 12 bases not matched to a gene. This CDR3 comprises 16 residues. CDR3 protein: CSVVTPTRTGTDTQYF. The CDR3 DNA sequence: TGCAGCGTTGTAACCCCCACCAGGACAGGGACAGATACGCAGTATTTT.

V is TRBV11-1 and J is TRBJ2-7; 7 bases line up with TRBD1. The CDR3 is made up of 18 amino acids. V lost 2 bases and J lost 1; bases outside the gene matches: 14. The germline gives CDR1 SGHAT, CDR2 FQDESV (reference sequence). The CDR3 reads CASSLRSNSQGKSYEQYF. The CDR3 DNA sequence: TGTGCCAGCAGCTTAAGATCGAATTCACAGGGGAAATCCTACGAGCAGTACTTC.